This T cell receptor (beta chain) was captured by sequencing in a study of blood T cell repertoires in COVID-19. Germline CDR1 reads SEHNR; CDR2 reads FQNEAQ (reference sequence). V was cut by 5 bases and J by 1 base, with 14 bases left in between. The CDR3 extends over 15 amino acids. As originally analysed: Estimation of nucleated cell counts relied on the amplification of reference gene primers. Sequencing used immunoSEQ multiplex PCR; TCRdb keeps in-frame clones, though not all of them. V, J and clone size were drawn from that table, and D and trimming were deduced from the DNA. The sample has about 160,000 clones, over 65% seen once; the top ten hold roughly 2.2%.

V and J are TRBV7-9 and TRBJ1-2, with a tentative D call TRBD1 (6 bases). The source material was peripheral blood. This TCR was recovered from a man between 65 and 85 years old with acute or convalescent COVID-19. This chain's CDR3 is CASSRAGGSNYGYTF. DNA for the CDR3: TGTGCCAGCAGCCGTGCGGGGGGCAGTAACTATGGCTACACCTTC.